This TCR beta chain was profiled in a study of vaccination and CD4 T cells after COVID-19. Study overall: Each post-COVID sample was drawn after diagnosis, and the median interval was roughly 100 days (range 35 to 161). Taking of post-vaccine samples occurred a median around 70 days after dose two (range 14 to 241).

The treatment here: approximately nine-day PBMC culture with coronavirus spike peptide pools or control peptides (ViraFEST assay). It was before the COVID-19 pandemic (2011-2018) that the unexposed donor's CD4+ T cells were collected. For ViraFEST, peptide pools expanded antigen-specific T cells, after which the TCRs were sequenced. The CDR3 contains 13 residues. Deletions cut 5 bases from V and 4 bases from J, with 11 bases between. The V gene's germline CDR1 is SNHLY and CDR2 FYNNEI. This clonotype was seen more than once but under ten times. As yet, its antigen is unknown. With the Oncomine TCR Beta short-read assay, DNA from cultured CD4+ T cells was sequenced. Genomic DNA from cultured CD4+ T cells was extracted. In TCRdb, the PCR reads were re-called with MiXCR into one record per CDR3 protein. Among over 6,000 distinct CDR3 sequences listed, 60% to 80% were seen once.

The gene calls are TRBV2 and TRBJ1-2; D perhaps matches TRBD1 (6 bases). The clonotype comes from a human donor in good health. The sequenced sample was CD4+ T cells from blood, cultured in vitro. Here the CDR3 reads CASSSDRGYGYTF. The CDR3 DNA reads TGTGCCAGCAGTTCGGACAGAGGCTATGGCTACACCTTC.